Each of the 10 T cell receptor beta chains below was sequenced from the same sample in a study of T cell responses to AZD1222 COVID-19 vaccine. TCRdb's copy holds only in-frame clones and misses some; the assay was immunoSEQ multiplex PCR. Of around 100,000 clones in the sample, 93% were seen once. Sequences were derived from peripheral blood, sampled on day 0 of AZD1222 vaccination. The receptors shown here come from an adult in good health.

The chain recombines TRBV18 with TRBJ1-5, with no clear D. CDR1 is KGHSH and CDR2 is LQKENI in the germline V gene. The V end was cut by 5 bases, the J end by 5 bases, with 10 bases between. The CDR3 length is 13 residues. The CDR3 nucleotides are TGTGCCAGCTCAACAGTTCGGGATCAGCCCCAGCATTTT. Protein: CASSTVRDQPQHF.

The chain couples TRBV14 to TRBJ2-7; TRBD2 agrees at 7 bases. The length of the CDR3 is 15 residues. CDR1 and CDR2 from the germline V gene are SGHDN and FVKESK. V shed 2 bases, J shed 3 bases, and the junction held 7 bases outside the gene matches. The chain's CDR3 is CASSQISGRYYEQYF. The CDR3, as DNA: TGTGCCAGCAGCCAAATTAGCGGGCGTTACTACGAGCAGTACTTC.

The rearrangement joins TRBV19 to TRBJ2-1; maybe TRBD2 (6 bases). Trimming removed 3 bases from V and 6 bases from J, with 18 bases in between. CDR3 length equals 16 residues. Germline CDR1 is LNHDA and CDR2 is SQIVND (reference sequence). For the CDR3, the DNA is TGTGCCAGTAGTATGCGGTCCGGGAGAGGAATCAATGAGCAGTTCTTC. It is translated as CASSMRSGRGINEQFF.

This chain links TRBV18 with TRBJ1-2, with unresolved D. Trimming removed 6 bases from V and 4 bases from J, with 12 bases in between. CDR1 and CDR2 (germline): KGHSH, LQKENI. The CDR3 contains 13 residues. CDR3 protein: CASSGDLAYGYTF. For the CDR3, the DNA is TGTGCCAGCTCGGGCGACTTGGCCTATGGCTACACCTTC. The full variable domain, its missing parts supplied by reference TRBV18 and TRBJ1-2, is NAGVMQNPRHLVRRRGQEARLRCSPMKGHSHVYWYRQLPEEGLKFMVYLQKENIIDESGMPKERFSAEFPKEGPSILRIQQVVRGDSAAYFCASSGDLAYGYTFGSGTRLTVV.

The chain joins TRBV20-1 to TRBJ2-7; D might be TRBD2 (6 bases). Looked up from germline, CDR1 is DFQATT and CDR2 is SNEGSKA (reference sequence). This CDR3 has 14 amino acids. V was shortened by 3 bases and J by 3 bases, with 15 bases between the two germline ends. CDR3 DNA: TGCAGTGCTAGTAGGCGGGGCCTGCTCTACGAGCAGTACTTC. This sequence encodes CSASRRGLLYEQYF.

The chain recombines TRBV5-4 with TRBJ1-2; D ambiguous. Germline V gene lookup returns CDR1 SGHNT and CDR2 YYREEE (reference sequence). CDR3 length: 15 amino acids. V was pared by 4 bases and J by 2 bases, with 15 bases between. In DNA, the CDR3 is TGTGCCAGCAGCAACCCACAACGGCTGAACTATGGCTACACCTTC. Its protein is CASSNPQRLNYGYTF.

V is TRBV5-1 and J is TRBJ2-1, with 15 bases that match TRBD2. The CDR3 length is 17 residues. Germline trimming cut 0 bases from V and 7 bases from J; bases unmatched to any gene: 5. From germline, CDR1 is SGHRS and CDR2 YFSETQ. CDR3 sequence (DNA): TGCGCCAGCAGCTTGGCCCCTGGGACTAGCGGGAGGAATGAGCAGTTCTTC. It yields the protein CASSLAPGTSGRNEQFF.

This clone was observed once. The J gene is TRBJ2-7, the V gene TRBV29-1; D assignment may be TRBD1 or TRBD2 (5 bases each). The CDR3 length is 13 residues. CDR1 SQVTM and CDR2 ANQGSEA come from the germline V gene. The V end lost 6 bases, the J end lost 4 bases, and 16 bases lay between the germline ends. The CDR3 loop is CSVRDPRRYEQYF. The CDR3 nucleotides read TGCAGCGTCCGGGACCCGAGGCGGTACGAGCAGTACTTC.

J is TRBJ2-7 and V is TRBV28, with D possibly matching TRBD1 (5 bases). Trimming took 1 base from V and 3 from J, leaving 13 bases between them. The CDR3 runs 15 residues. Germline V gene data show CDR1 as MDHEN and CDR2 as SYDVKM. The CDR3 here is CASSLLGDLGYEQYF. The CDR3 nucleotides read TGTGCCAGCAGTTTATTAGGGGATTTAGGCTACGAGCAGTACTTC.

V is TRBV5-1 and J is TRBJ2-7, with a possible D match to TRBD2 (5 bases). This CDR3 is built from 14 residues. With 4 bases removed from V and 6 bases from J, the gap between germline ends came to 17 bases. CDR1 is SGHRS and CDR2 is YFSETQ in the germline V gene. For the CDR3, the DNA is TGCGCCAGCAGCCCCACCCGACGGGATTCCGAGCAGTACTTC. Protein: CASSPTRRDSEQYF.